These 28 T cell receptor beta chains came from one sample sequenced in a study of T cell changes during pregnancy in multiple sclerosis. Profiling relied on immunoSEQ multiplex PCR, and the TCRdb table lists in-frame clones only, not all of them. The sample shows 85,000 to 110,000 clones, roughly nine tenths of them seen only once. The sample was peripheral blood, taken after pregnancy. The receptors were sampled from a female donor with multiple sclerosis, enrolled in a pregnancy study.

The V call is TRBV5-5, the J call TRBJ2-1; D unresolved. The length of the CDR3 is 13 residues. Germline V CDR1 and CDR2: SGHKS, YYEKEE (reference sequence). V was shortened by 2 bases and J by 3 bases, with 6 bases between the two germline ends. The CDR3, as DNA: TGTGCCAGCAGCTTCACGGTCTACAATGAGCAGTTCTTC. Encoded protein: CASSFTVYNEQFF.

The chain has TRBV19 and TRBJ2-7, with TRBD2 matching over 14 bases. Per the germline V gene, CDR1 is LNHDA and CDR2 is SQIVND (reference sequence). J lost 7 bases, V lost 6 bases, and 5 bases had no gene match. The CDR3 consists of 14 residues. CDR3 sequence reads: CASSSGLAGVEQYF. The CDR3 region has the DNA TGTGCCAGTAGCTCGGGACTAGCGGGGGTTGAGCAGTACTTC.

The chain is built from TRBV6-6 and TRBJ2-2; D unclear. This CDR3 has 13 residues. The ends were cut back, 3 bases at V and 4 bases at J, with 6 bases in the middle. Looked up from germline, CDR1 is MNHNY and CDR2 is SVGAGI (reference sequence). CDR3 in amino acids: CASSYFGTGELFF. CDR3 nucleotide sequence: TGTGCCAGCAGTTATTTCGGCACCGGGGAGCTGTTTTTT.

This sequence joins TRBV2 and TRBJ1-4, with D unresolved. Germline V gene sequence: CDR1 SNHLY, CDR2 FYNNEI. This CDR3 contains 15 residues. The germline V and J ends were trimmed by 0 bases and 2 bases, with 7 bases remaining between them. For the CDR3, the DNA is TGTGCCAGCAGTGAAGCGGGGAGGACTAATGAAAAACTGTTTTTT. It encodes CASSEAGRTNEKLFF.

V is TRBV7-8 and J is TRBJ1-4; 8 positions match TRBD1. CDR1 is SGHVS and CDR2 is FQNEAQ in the germline V gene. Trimming took 4 bases from V and 2 from J; bases not matched to a gene: 3. The CDR3 sequence is 15 residues long. The CDR3 here is CASSSGGTTNEKLFF. CDR3 DNA: TGTGCCAGCAGCTCAGGGGGCACGACTAATGAAAAACTGTTTTTT.

The rearrangement links TRBV28 to TRBJ2-1; TRBD1 aligns across 9 bases. With 6 bases clipped from V and 2 bases from J, the junction kept 8 bases outside the gene matches. The germline gives CDR1 MDHEN, CDR2 SYDVKM. CDR3 length: 16 residues. CDR3 sequence reads: CASRGRDRVPYNEQFF. The CDR3 DNA sequence: TGTGCCAGCAGGGGCCGGGACAGGGTTCCCTACAATGAGCAGTTCTTC. Full variable domain (missing parts from reference TRBV28 and TRBJ2-1): DVKVTQSSRYLVKRTGEKVFLECVQDMDHENMFWYRQDPGLGLRLIYFSYDVKMKEKGDIPEGYSVSREKKERFSLILESASTNQTSMYLCASRGRDRVPYNEQFFGPGTRLTVL.

The chain links TRBV7-9 to TRBJ2-7; 7 bases agree with TRBD2. The CDR3 is 14 amino acids. The germline V gene has CDR1 SEHNR and CDR2 FQNEAQ (reference sequence). Trimming took 5 bases from V and 3 from J; bases not matched to a gene: 7. This chain's CDR3 is CASSGLERGYEQYF. CDR3 DNA sequence: TGTGCCAGCAGCGGACTTGAGCGGGGCTACGAGCAGTACTTC.

This clone showed up just once. V gene TRBV18 combines with J gene TRBJ1-5; 8 bases map to TRBD1. J gave up 0 bases and V 4 bases, and 8 bases lay outside the gene matches. The CDR3 runs to 17 residues. In germline, CDR1 is KGHSH, CDR2 LQKENI. The CDR3 DNA reads as TGTGCCAGCTCACGGGGGACAGGTACTTATAGCAATCAGCCCCAGCATTTT. As protein: CASSRGTGTYSNQPQHF.

The rearrangement uses TRBV28 and TRBJ2-7; 7 positions match TRBD2. This CDR3 contains 16 residues. With 3 bases clipped from V and 3 bases from J, the junction kept 11 bases outside the gene matches. In germline, CDR1 is MDHEN, CDR2 SYDVKM. CDR3 protein: CASSLSSGWTSYEQYF. In DNA, the CDR3 is TGTGCCAGCAGTTTGAGTAGCGGCTGGACTAGCTACGAGCAGTACTTC.

The V call is TRBV18, the J call TRBJ1-6; TRBD1 aligns across 8 bases. The CDR3 is made up of 16 amino acids. Germline V gene lookup returns CDR1 KGHSH and CDR2 LQKENI. V lost 4 bases to trimming and J lost 1 base; unmatched junction nucleotides: 3. The DNA of the CDR3 is TGTGCCAGCTCACGCAGGGGGCTGTCCTATAATTCACCCCTCCACTTT. Translating gives CASSRRGLSYNSPLHF.

This clone is a singleton in its sample. The genes are TRBV19 and TRBJ2-7; 7 bases map to TRBD1. The CDR3 length is 13 residues. The trim removed 5 bases at V and 1 base at J, leaving 2 bases unmatched. Germline loops: CDR1 LNHDA, CDR2 SQIVND (reference sequence). CDR3 DNA: TGTGCCAGTAGTCACAGGGGATCCTACGAGCAGTACTTC. This gives the protein CASSHRGSYEQYF.

This chain links TRBV19 with TRBJ1-1, with 7 bases matching TRBD1. Germline CDR1 is LNHDA and CDR2 is SQIVND (reference sequence). The CDR3 is made up of 14 amino acids. With 10 bases clipped from V and 0 bases from J, the junction kept 8 bases outside the gene matches. CDR3 protein: CATTTGPMNTEAFF. The CDR3 nucleotides are TGTGCCACCACGACAGGGCCCATGAACACTGAAGCTTTCTTT.

The V and J genes are TRBV19 and TRBJ1-2; possible D gene TRBD1, 6 bases. The CDR3 sequence is 12 residues long. The V and J ends lost 6 bases and 4 bases respectively, with 9 bases between them. Germline CDR1 is LNHDA and CDR2 is SQIVND (reference sequence). The CDR3 DNA reads as TGTGCCAGTAGCGACAGGCCCTATGGCTACACCTTC. It is translated as CASSDRPYGYTF.

The rearrangement joins TRBV5-1 to TRBJ1-2; 7 positions match TRBD1. J was trimmed by 4 bases and V by 4 bases; bases with no gene match: 13. CDR1 is SGHRS, CDR2 YFSETQ, per germline. This CDR3 is built from 16 residues. The CDR3 spells CASSPGGAGQLYGYTF. For the CDR3, the DNA is TGCGCCAGCAGCCCCGGGGGGGCGGGACAGCTCTATGGCTACACCTTC.

This clone has a handful of counts. The chain uses TRBV6-4 and TRBJ1-6; TRBD1 matches at 9 bases. Germline V gene data show CDR1 as MRHNA and CDR2 as SNTAGT. With V trimmed by 6 bases and J by 9 bases, 6 bases remained unmatched. This CDR3 comprises 14 residues. The CDR3 sequence is CASRAGTGPSPLHF. Here the CDR3 DNA reads TGTGCCAGCAGGGCCGGGACAGGGCCTTCACCCCTCCACTTT.

CDR3 sequence reads: CASSISTGELGTGKLFF. The CDR3 DNA is TGTGCCAGTAGTATTTCGACGGGGGAACTCGGAACTGGAAAACTGTTTTTT. The chain carries TRBV19 and TRBJ1-4, with D perhaps matching TRBD1 (5 bases). Germline CDR1 LNHDA, CDR2 SQIVND (reference sequence). The CDR3 is made up of 17 amino acids. V was cut by 3 bases and J by 10 bases, with 24 bases left in between. Using reference TRBV19 and TRBJ1-4 for the parts outside the CDR3, the full variable domain is DGGITQSPKYLFRKEGQNVTLSCEQNLNHDAMYWYRQDPGQGLRLIYYSQIVNDFQKGDIAEGYSVSREKKESFPLTVTSAQKNPTAFYLCASSISTGELGTGKLFFGSGTQLSVL.

The V gene is TRBV7-8, the J gene TRBJ1-2, with 12 bases matching TRBD1. V gave up 8 bases and J gave up 8 bases; unmatched junction bases: 6. The CDR3 sequence is 13 residues long. Germline V lookup: CDR1 SGHVS, CDR2 FQNEAQ. In DNA, the CDR3 is TGTGCCAGCCTCAGGGGGACAGGGGGCGGCTACACCTTC. This gives the protein CASLRGTGGGYTF.

This chain uses TRBV5-1 with TRBJ2-7; D possibly corresponds to TRBD2 (6 bases). From germline, CDR1 is SGHRS and CDR2 YFSETQ. The CDR3 runs to 14 residues. V gave up 7 bases and J gave up 0 bases, with 14 bases separating them. This chain's CDR3 is CASAGTESSYEQYF. As DNA, the CDR3 is TGCGCCAGCGCGGGGACTGAGAGCTCCTACGAGCAGTACTTC.

This rearrangement joins TRBV4-1 to TRBJ1-2; tentatively, D is TRBD1 (5 bases). Germline CDR1 MGHRA, CDR2 YSYEKL. V was clipped by 10 bases and J by 3 bases, with 18 bases between them. The CDR3 contains 14 residues. The CDR3 sequence is CATTGTLLDYGYTF. The CDR3 DNA is TGCGCCACTACCGGGACTCTCCTAGACTATGGCTACACCTTC.

The chain is built from TRBV5-1 and TRBJ2-7; D gene unclear. The CDR3 length is 14 residues. Trimming stripped 0 bases from V and 0 bases from J, with 7 bases between. CDR1 SGHRS and CDR2 YFSETQ come from the germline V gene. CDR3 coding DNA: TGCGCCAGCAGCTTGGACCGGAGCTCCTACGAGCAGTACTTC. This gives the protein CASSLDRSSYEQYF.

V gene TRBV7-9 combines with J gene TRBJ2-1, with TRBD2 matching 13 bases. Unmatched junction bases numbered 6, after V lost 5 bases and J lost 2 bases. The germline gives CDR1 SEHNR, CDR2 FQNEAQ (reference sequence). CDR3 length equals 17 residues. The CDR3 region has the DNA TGTGCCAGCAGCCAGGTGGGGACTAGCGGGACCTACAATGAGCAGTTCTTC. Protein: CASSQVGTSGTYNEQFF.

V gene TRBV5-1 combines with J gene TRBJ2-7, with D tentatively TRBD2 (5 bases). Germline V gene data show CDR1 as SGHRS and CDR2 as YFSETQ. This CDR3 contains 12 residues. Trimming stripped 1 base from V and 7 bases from J, with 9 bases between. The CDR3 sequence is CASSLKGREQYF. CDR3 DNA: TGCGCCAGCAGCTTGAAAGGGAGAGAGCAGTACTTC.

V usage is TRBV5-1 and J usage is TRBJ1-1, with D uncertain. V lost 4 bases, J lost 3 bases, and 19 bases lay in between. The CDR3 consists of 16 residues. Germline V gene sequence: CDR1 SGHRS, CDR2 YFSETQ. The CDR3 spells CASSLLFAGRDTEAFF. CDR3 sequence (DNA): TGCGCCAGCAGCCTATTATTTGCGGGTAGGGACACTGAAGCTTTCTTT.

The J gene is TRBJ2-1, the V gene TRBV7-3; TRBD1 matches at 11 bases. The CDR3 consists of 15 residues. Trimming at V came to 2 bases and at J to 9 bases, leaving 6 bases not matched to a gene. Germline V gene data show CDR1 as SGHTA and CDR2 as FQGTGA. The CDR3: CASSLGQGAFGEQFF. CDR3 nucleotide sequence: TGTGCCAGCAGCTTAGGACAGGGGGCGTTCGGTGAGCAGTTCTTC. Full variable domain (remainder filled in from reference TRBV7-3 and TRBJ2-1): GAGVSQTPSNKVTEKGKYVELRCDPISGHTALYWYRQSLGQGPEFLIYFQGTGAADDSGLPNDRFFAVRPEGSVSTLKIQRTERGDSAVYLCASSLGQGAFGEQFFGPGTRLTVL.

The CDR3 reads CASSLGRSMNTEAFF. CDR3 DNA sequence: TGCGCCAGCAGCTTGGGACGGAGCATGAACACTGAAGCTTTCTTT. The chain joins TRBV5-1 to TRBJ1-1, with D hard to call. Trimming took off 0 bases at V and 0 bases at J, with 9 bases between the two ends. Germline lookup yields CDR1 SGHRS and CDR2 YFSETQ. This CDR3 has 15 residues. Together with reference TRBV5-1 and TRBJ1-1, the CDR3 gives the full variable domain: KAGVTQTPRYLIKTRGQQVTLSCSPISGHRSVSWYQQTPGQGLQFLFEYFSETQRNKGNFPGRFSGRQFSNSRSEMNVSTLELGDSALYLCASSLGRSMNTEAFFGQGTRLTVV.

Here the CDR3 reads CATSRRQGVNEKLFF. The DNA for the CDR3 is TGTGCCACCAGCAGACGACAGGGGGTTAATGAAAAACTGTTTTTT. V gene TRBV15 combines with J gene TRBJ1-4, with 9 bases fitting TRBD1. Germline V gene lookup returns CDR1 LNHNV and CDR2 YYDKDF (reference sequence). The CDR3 contains 15 residues. J gave up 4 bases and V 2 bases, and 2 bases lay outside the gene matches.

In this sample, this clone turned up once. V gene TRBV15 combines with J gene TRBJ2-1; TRBD2 matches at 9 bases. CDR1 LNHNV and CDR2 YYDKDF come from the germline V gene (reference sequence). V shed 4 bases and J 4 bases; nucleotides not matched to a gene: 11. This CDR3 spans 17 amino acids. CDR3 sequence (DNA): TGTGCCACCAGCACCATCGTCCTGGCGGGGGGGTACAATGAGCAGTTCTTC. It is translated as CATSTIVLAGGYNEQFF.

The chain couples TRBV27 to TRBJ2-3; 9 nucleotides agree with TRBD1. The CDR3 sequence is 15 residues long. Looked up from germline, CDR1 is MNHEY and CDR2 is SMNVEV (reference sequence). V dropped 5 bases and J dropped 3; count of bases not matched to a gene: 6. CDR3 region: CASSPGQGLTDTQYF. CDR3 DNA: TGTGCCAGCAGTCCGGGACAGGGCTTAACAGATACGCAGTATTTT.